A selection of T cell receptor beta chains follows, all from one sample in a study of early T cells in non-severe SARS-CoV-2 infection. TCRdb reprocessed the 5' RACE reads with MiXCR, giving one entry per CDR3 protein. The sample consists of about 80,000 distinct CDR3 sequences, around 12% of them appearing once. Sequenced here: whole blood, sampled at baseline. All receptors derive from an adult who was a healthcare worker with PCR-confirmed SARS-CoV-2 infection or an uninfected control (not recorded which). The donor label of this sample is uncertain. Both conserved end residues are part of each CDR3. The D gene is left open where the match is weak. Only part of the rows carry a size: once, few, many, or a class if the clone is expanded.

j_gene	v_gene	d_gene	abundance	CDR3aa	CDR3nt
TRBJ2-5	TRBV5-1	NA	NA	CASSHKETQYF	TGCGCCAGCAGCCATAAAGAGACCCAGTACTTC
TRBJ1-1	TRBV27	NA	NA	CASSPPGFGLLDTEAFF	TGTGCCAGCAGTCCCCCCGGGTTCGGCCTTCTAGACACTGAAGCTTTCTTT
TRBJ2-1	TRBV6-6	NA	few	CASSPWTEIHEQFF	TGTGCCAGCAGTCCGTGGACAGAAATTCATGAGCAGTTCTTC
TRBJ2-1	TRBV18	TRBD2	few	CASSGTSGIYNEQFF	TGTGCCAGCTCAGGGACTAGCGGAATATACAATGAGCAGTTCTTC
TRBJ2-7	TRBV3-1	NA	NA	CASSHPGYEQYF	TGTGCCAGCAGCCACCCCGGCTACGAGCAGTACTTC
TRBJ2-7	TRBV7-6	TRBD2	NA	CASSLEASGMSYEQYF	TGTGCCAGCAGCTTAGAGGCTAGCGGGATGTCCTACGAGCAGTACTTC
TRBJ1-5	TRBV20-1	NA	NA	CSASGGLGNQPQHF	TGCAGTGCTTCGGGGGGCCTAGGCAATCAGCCCCAGCATTTT
TRBJ2-3	TRBV11-3	NA	few	CASSLDWRGTQYF	TGTGCCAGCAGCTTAGATTGGCGAGGGACGCAGTATTTT
TRBJ2-2	TRBV5-1	TRBD2	few	CASSPGGSGELFF	TGCGCCAGCAGCCCGGGGGGATCCGGGGAGCTGTTTTTT
TRBJ1-6	TRBV7-3	NA	few	CASSLTATSPLHF	TGTGCCAGCAGCTTAACCGCCACGTCACCCCTCCACTTT
TRBJ2-3	TRBV5-1	NA	few	CASSLMGSDTQYF	TGCGCCAGCAGCTTGATGGGGTCAGATACGCAGTATTTT
TRBJ1-5	TRBV11-2	NA	NA	CASSFGVRQPQHF	TGTGCCAGCAGCTTCGGAGTGCGGCAGCCCCAGCATTTT
TRBJ2-3	TRBV27	NA	few	CASSLAQGTDTQYF	TGTGCCAGCAGCCTCGCCCAGGGGACAGATACGCAGTATTTT
TRBJ1-2	TRBV4-2	TRBD1	many	CASSQVDGTGYGYTF	TGTGCCAGCAGCCAAGTGGATGGGACAGGGTATGGCTACACCTTC
TRBJ2-3	TRBV6-5	TRBD2	few	CASSYRLAGADTQYF	TGTGCCAGCAGTTACCGACTAGCGGGGGCAGATACGCAGTATTTT
TRBJ1-1	TRBV5-1	NA	many	CASSLDRPNTEAFF	TGCGCCAGCAGCTTGGACAGACCGAACACTGAAGCTTTCTTT
TRBJ1-1	TRBV18	NA	many	CASSPGAGNTEAFF	TGTGCCAGCTCACCAGGCGCGGGGAACACTGAAGCTTTCTTT
TRBJ1-5	TRBV5-1	TRBD1	NA	CASSAGTEYSNQPQHF	TGCGCCAGCAGCGCAGGGACAGAATATAGCAATCAGCCCCAGCATTTT
TRBJ1-1	TRBV20-1	NA	many	CSASPILMNTEAFF	TGCAGTGCTAGCCCCATCCTCATGAACACTGAAGCTTTCTTT
TRBJ2-3	TRBV6-2/TRBV6-3	TRBD2	few	CASSYPQRGYTDTQYF	TGTGCCAGCAGTTACCCCCAGCGGGGATACACAGATACGCAGTATTTT
TRBJ1-4	TRBV25-1	NA	NA	CASSELSATNEKLFF	TGTGCCAGCAGTGAATTATCAGCAACTAATGAAAAACTGTTTTTT
TRBJ1-2	TRBV6-1	NA	many	CASRQFGDGYTF	TGTGCCAGCAGACAGTTCGGCGATGGCTACACCTTC
TRBJ2-7	TRBV3-1	TRBD2	many	CASSHGKAGGAQYF	TGTGCCAGCAGCCACGGTAAAGCGGGGGGTGCGCAGTACTTC
TRBJ2-7	TRBV10-2	TRBD1	many	CASSFGTGAYEQYF	TGCGCCAGCAGTTTCGGGACAGGGGCCTACGAGCAGTACTTC
TRBJ1-5	TRBV20-1	NA	NA	CSARDESDQPQHF	TGCAGTGCTAGGGACGAGTCCGATCAGCCCCAGCATTTT
TRBJ2-1	TRBV6-6	TRBD1	many	CASKGPGQGVNEQFF	TGTGCCAGCAAGGGGCCCGGACAGGGGGTAAATGAGCAGTTCTTC
TRBJ2-3	TRBV20-1	NA	NA	CSAAKGLGTDTQYF	TGCAGTGCTGCCAAGGGCCTGGGCACAGATACGCAGTATTTT
TRBJ2-4	TRBV20-1	TRBD2	NA	CSARRTSGKNIQYF	TGCAGTGCTAGAAGGACTAGCGGAAAAAACATTCAGTACTTC
TRBJ1-3	TRBV7-8	NA	few	CASSPGLGLSGNTIYF	TGTGCCAGCAGCCCAGGGCTGGGGCTCTCTGGAAACACCATATATTTT
TRBJ2-1	TRBV11-3	TRBD2	NA	CASSLDSGRVSNEQFF	TGTGCCAGCAGCTTAGATTCGGGGAGGGTCTCCAATGAGCAGTTCTTC
TRBJ2-2	TRBV7-6	TRBD2	few	CASSSSAGANTGELFF	TGTGCCAGCAGCTCCTCAGCGGGGGCTAACACCGGGGAGCTGTTTTTT
TRBJ2-3	TRBV20-1	NA	NA	CSAAHRADTQYF	TGCAGTGCAGCTCACAGGGCAGATACGCAGTATTTT
TRBJ1-2	TRBV18	NA	few	CASSSSQGRSYGYTF	TGTGCCAGCTCATCATCGCAGGGTCGGTCCTATGGCTACACCTTC
TRBJ2-7	TRBV6-8	NA	few	CASRRPEQYF	TGTGCCAGCAGAAGACCGGAGCAGTACTTC
TRBJ2-1	TRBV13	NA	NA	CASSPPRGGRQGTSHEQFF	TGTGCCAGCAGCCCCCCCCGGGGAGGCCGACAGGGAACCAGCCATGAGCAGTTCTTC
TRBJ2-3	TRBV4-2	NA	NA	CASSQDLGADTQYF	TGTGCCAGCAGCCAAGATCTAGGAGCAGATACGCAGTATTTT